The 17 T cell receptor beta chains in this list originate from one sample, sequenced in a study of blood T cell repertoires in COVID-19. Libraries were prepared by immunoSEQ multiplex PCR; TCRdb keeps only in-frame clonotypes and omits some of them. The sample shows 160,000 or so clones, 82% of them seen only once. The sequenced material came from PBMCs or T cells enriched from blood (not recorded which). The receptors were gathered from a man in his sixties who had recovered from COVID-19.

The J gene is TRBJ1-3, the V gene TRBV27, with D perhaps TRBD1 (5 bases). This CDR3 comprises 16 residues. The germline gives CDR1 MNHEY, CDR2 SMNVEV (reference sequence). Trimming stripped 4 bases from V and 4 bases from J, with 17 bases between. The DNA of the CDR3 is TGTGCCAGCAGTTCCCTCGGGACTAAAGGGGGAAACACCATATATTTT. Its translation: CASSSLGTKGGNTIYF.

This rearrangement joins TRBV28 to TRBJ1-5, with D maybe TRBD1 (6 bases). The CDR3 totals 15 residues. CDR1 and CDR2 from the germline V gene are MDHEN and SYDVKM. V was clipped by 5 bases and J by 0 bases, with 11 bases between them. CDR3 protein: CASSLRGFSNQPQHF. The DNA for the CDR3 is TGTGCCAGCAGTCTTAGGGGGTTTAGCAATCAGCCCCAGCATTTT.

This clone appeared a few times. Other DNA sequences in this specimen translate into the identical CDR3. This chain connects TRBV29-1 to TRBJ1-1, with D tentatively TRBD1 (6 bases). The CDR3 totals 13 residues. The ends were cut back, 1 base at V and 1 base at J, with 7 bases in the middle. Germline V gene sequence: CDR1 SQVTM, CDR2 ANQGSEA. CDR3 residues: CSVEVGGNTEAFF. The CDR3 bases are TGCAGCGTTGAAGTAGGGGGGAACACTGAAGCTTTCTTT. Based on the CDR3 plus reference TRBV29-1 and TRBJ1-1, the full variable domain is SAVISQKPSRDICQRGTSLTIQCQVDSQVTMMFWYRQQPGQSLTLIATANQGSEATYESGFVIDKFPISRPNLTFSTLTVSNMSPEDSSIYLCSVEVGGNTEAFFGQGTRLTVV.

J is TRBJ2-2 and V is TRBV18, with TRBD1 as a possible D gene (6 bases). Looked up from germline, CDR1 is KGHSH and CDR2 is LQKENI. This CDR3 region has 17 residues. Trimming stripped 6 bases from V and 3 bases from J, with 20 bases between. The CDR3 region has the DNA TGTGCCAGCTCCTCACTCCCGCCGGACAGTTACACCGGGGAGCTGTTTTTT. It is translated as CASSSLPPDSYTGELFF.

The rearrangement links TRBV7-9 to TRBJ1-5; 7 nucleotides line up with TRBD1. V gave up 5 bases and J gave up 7 bases; unmatched junction bases: 8. The length of the CDR3 is 14 residues. Germline V gene lookup returns CDR1 SEHNR and CDR2 FQNEAQ (reference sequence). CDR3 DNA sequence: TGTGCCAGCAGCCTCGGGACAGAGTGGCAGCCCCAGCATTTT. Amino acids: CASSLGTEWQPQHF.

The V call is TRBV18, the J call TRBJ2-7; no firm D call. Trimming removed 2 bases at V and 3 bases at J, with 11 bases between. This CDR3 region has 14 residues. Germline CDR1 reads KGHSH; CDR2 reads LQKENI. The CDR3 nucleotides read TGTGCCAGCTCACCAGGGCAGGTTGGCTACGAGCAGTACTTC. This translates into CASSPGQVGYEQYF.

The genes are TRBV6-5 and TRBJ2-5; D is perhaps TRBD1 (6 bases). The germline V and J ends were trimmed by 5 bases and 2 bases, with 12 bases remaining between them. Germline lookup yields CDR1 MNHEY and CDR2 SVGAGI. The CDR3 length is 14 residues. The CDR3 sequence: CASSIRGWQETQYF. The CDR3 nucleotides are TGTGCCAGCAGTATCAGGGGTTGGCAAGAGACCCAGTACTTC.

The V and J genes are TRBV12-5 and TRBJ2-1; 10 nucleotides line up with TRBD2. This CDR3 is 15 amino acids long. Germline V gene data show CDR1 as LGHNT and CDR2 as FRNRAP. J gave up 7 bases and V 3 bases, and 6 bases lay outside the gene matches. CDR3 sequence reads: CASGFGLAEVNEQFF. CDR3 nucleotides: TGTGCTAGTGGTTTCGGACTAGCGGAGGTGAATGAGCAGTTCTTC.

The genes are TRBV28 and TRBJ2-7; weak D call: TRBD1 (6 bases). This CDR3 spans 13 amino acids. V lost 8 bases and J 0 bases, leaving 11 bases between the germline ends. The germline V gene has CDR1 MDHEN and CDR2 SYDVKM. CDR3 in amino acids: CASERDNSYEQYF. The CDR3 DNA reads as TGTGCCAGCGAAAGGGACAACTCCTACGAGCAGTACTTC.

The chain uses TRBV9 and TRBJ2-2; weak D call: TRBD2 (6 bases). CDR1 is SGDLS, CDR2 YYNGEE, per germline. This CDR3 spans 16 amino acids. Deletions cut 4 bases from V and 4 bases from J, with 17 bases between. The CDR3: CASSPPGLSSTGELFF. CDR3 coding DNA: TGTGCCAGCAGCCCGCCGGGACTGTCGTCCACCGGGGAGCTGTTTTTT.

The V call is TRBV6-1, the J call TRBJ1-5; the D gene is possibly TRBD1 (5 bases). The CDR3 length is 14 residues. V was clipped by 3 bases and J by 7 bases, with 13 bases between them. CDR1 MNHNS and CDR2 SASEGT come from the germline V gene. CDR3 in amino acids: CASSEGQGGQPQHF. The CDR3 DNA follows: TGTGCCAGCAGTGAGGGGCAGGGAGGGCAGCCCCAGCATTTT.

The V gene is TRBV9, the J gene TRBJ2-5; 11 bases are a match to TRBD1. The CDR3 extends over 16 amino acids. J gave up 4 bases and V 0 bases, and 5 bases lay outside the gene matches. The germline V gene has CDR1 SGDLS and CDR2 YYNGEE. CDR3 sequence: CASSVVGQGARETQYF. CDR3 DNA sequence: TGTGCCAGCAGCGTAGTAGGACAGGGGGCGCGAGAGACCCAGTACTTC. The variable domain in full, completed from reference TRBV9 and TRBJ2-5, reads DSGVTQTPKHLITATGQRVTLRCSPRSGDLSVYWYQQSLDQGLQFLIQYYNGEERAKGNILERFSAQQFPDLHSELNLSSLELGDSALYFCASSVVGQGARETQYFGPGTRLLVL.

The chain has TRBV5-6 and TRBJ1-4; 7 nucleotides align to TRBD1. CDR1 is SGHDT, CDR2 YYEEEE, per germline. The length of the CDR3 is 13 residues. The V and J ends lost 7 bases and 4 bases, in that order; junction bases with no gene match: 4. The CDR3 DNA is TGTGCCAGCCGGAGACAGGGTAATGAAAAACTGTTTTTT. Translation gives CASRRQGNEKLFF.

The rearrangement joins TRBV21-1 to TRBJ1-4; whether TRBD1, the table's D call, matches the DNA was not checked. TRBV21-1 corresponds to a pseudogene. This CDR3 has 18 residues. The CDR3: CASSRRPGQGSVGEKLFF. The CDR3 DNA follows: TGTGCCAGCAGCAGACGACCGGGACAGGGGTCGGTTGGTGAAAAACTGTTTTTT.

The V call is TRBV5-8, the J call TRBJ1-1; the D gene is possibly TRBD1 (6 bases). Germline V lookup: CDR1 SGHTS, CDR2 YDEGEE. The CDR3 covers 14 residues. V lost 4 bases to trimming and J lost 3 bases, with 13 bases between them. The CDR3 DNA reads TGTGCCAGCAGCCCATGGACAGAGGACACTGAAGCTTTCTTT. Its protein is CASSPWTEDTEAFF. Using reference TRBV5-8 and TRBJ1-1 for the parts outside the CDR3, the full variable domain is EAGVTQSPTHLIKTRGQQATLRCSPISGHTSVYWYQQALGLGLQFLLWYDEGEERNRGNFPPRFSGRQFPNYSSELNVNALELEDSALYLCASSPWTEDTEAFFGQGTRLTVV.

The J gene is TRBJ1-4, the V gene TRBV28, with 10 bases identical to TRBD1. CDR3 length: 13 residues. V shed 10 bases, J shed 8 bases, and the junction held 7 bases outside the gene matches. Germline values: CDR1 MDHEN, CDR2 SYDVKM. CDR3 loop: CATWTGGREKLFF. The CDR3, as DNA: TGTGCCACTTGGACAGGGGGACGAGAAAAACTGTTTTTT.

This clone has just a few counts. The V gene is TRBV7-3, the J gene TRBJ2-7; weak D call: TRBD2 (6 bases). The germline CDR1 and CDR2 sequences are SGHTA and FQGTGA. This CDR3 contains 14 residues. The V end was cut by 3 bases, the J end by 3 bases, with 12 bases between. The CDR3 sequence: CASSFGGPSYEQYF. The CDR3 DNA is TGTGCCAGCAGCTTCGGGGGACCAAGCTACGAGCAGTACTTC. The full variable domain, with the rest looked up from reference TRBV7-3 and TRBJ2-7, is GAGVSQTPSNKVTEKGKYVELRCDPISGHTALYWYRQSLGQGPEFLIYFQGTGAADDSGLPNDRFFAVRPEGSVSTLKIQRTERGDSAVYLCASSFGGPSYEQYFGPGTRLTVT.